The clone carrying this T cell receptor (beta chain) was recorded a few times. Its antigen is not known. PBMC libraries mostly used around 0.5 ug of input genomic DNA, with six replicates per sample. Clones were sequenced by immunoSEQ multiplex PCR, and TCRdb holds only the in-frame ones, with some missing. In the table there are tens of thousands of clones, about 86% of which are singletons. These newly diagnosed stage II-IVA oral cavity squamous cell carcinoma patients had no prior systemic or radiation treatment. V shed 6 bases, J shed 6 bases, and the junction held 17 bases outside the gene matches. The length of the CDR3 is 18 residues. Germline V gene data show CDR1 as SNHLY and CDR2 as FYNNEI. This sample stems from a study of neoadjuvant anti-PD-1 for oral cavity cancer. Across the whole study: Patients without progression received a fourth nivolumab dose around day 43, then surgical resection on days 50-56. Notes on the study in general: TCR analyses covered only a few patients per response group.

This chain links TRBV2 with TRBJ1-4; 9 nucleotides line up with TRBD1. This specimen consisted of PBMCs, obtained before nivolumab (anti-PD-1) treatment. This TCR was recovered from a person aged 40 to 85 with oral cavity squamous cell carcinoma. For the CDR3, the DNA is TGTGCCAGCAGATCCGGGACAGGGTCTTACTCGGGGCATGAAAAACTGTTTTTT. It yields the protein CASRSGTGSYSGHEKLFF.